This T cell receptor (beta chain) derives from a study of spatial heterogeneity in lung cancer. Trimming cost V 5 bases and J 10 bases; bases outside gene matches: 6. This CDR3 comprises 12 residues. Germline lookup yields CDR1 ENHRY and CDR2 SYGVKD. TCRdb ran MiXCR on the 5' RACE reads and lists one entry per CDR3 protein. The repertoire holds more than 4,500 distinct CDR3 sequences, around a sixth seen once, with about 14% in the top ten. Time point defined: sample taken at primary tumor resection. Comments on this clonotype: The target antigen is unknown.

General observations from the study: Counts of expanded alpha and beta TCRs within tumors tracked the tumor nonsynonymous mutation count.

Sequencing was performed on lung tumor tissue, taken at surgery. The genes are TRBV10-3 and TRBJ2-3, with TRBD1 matching 7 bases. This receptor was taken from a male donor with early-stage non-small cell lung cancer. The CDR3 nucleotides read TGTGCCATCAGTCGGGACAGCCAAGCGCAGTATTTT. Residues: CAISRDSQAQYF.